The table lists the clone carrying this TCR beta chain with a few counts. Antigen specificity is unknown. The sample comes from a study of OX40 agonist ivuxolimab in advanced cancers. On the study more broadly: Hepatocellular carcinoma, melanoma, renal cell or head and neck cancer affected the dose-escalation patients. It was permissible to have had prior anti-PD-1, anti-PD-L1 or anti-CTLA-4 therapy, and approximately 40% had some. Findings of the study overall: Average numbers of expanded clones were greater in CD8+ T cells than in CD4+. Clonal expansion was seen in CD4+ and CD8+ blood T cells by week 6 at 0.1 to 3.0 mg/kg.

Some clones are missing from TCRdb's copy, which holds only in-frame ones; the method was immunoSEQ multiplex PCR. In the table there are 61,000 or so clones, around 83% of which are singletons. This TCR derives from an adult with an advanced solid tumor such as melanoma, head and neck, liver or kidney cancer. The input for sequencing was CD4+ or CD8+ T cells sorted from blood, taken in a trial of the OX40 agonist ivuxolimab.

CDR3 residues: CASGLGPIDTQYF. The CDR3 nucleotides read TGTGCTAGTGGTTTGGGCCCCATTGATACGCAGTATTTT. The J gene is TRBJ2-3, the V gene TRBV12-5, with unresolved D. The V gene lost 1 base and the J gene lost 6 bases, with 8 bases spanning the gap. Per germline, CDR1 LGHNT and CDR2 FRNRAP. This CDR3 spans 13 amino acids.